A selection of T cell receptor beta chains follows, all from one sample in a study of blood T cell repertoires in COVID-19. Data came from immunoSEQ multiplex PCR; TCRdb stores just in-frame clones and leaves some out. The sample includes 250,000 to 350,000 clones, around 89% of them seen just once. The sample taken for sequencing was peripheral blood. These receptors were taken from a woman in her forties or fifties with active or convalescent COVID-19. Both conserved end residues are part of each CDR3.

TRBV7-2,TRBJ1-3,CASSLDYTIYF
TRBV7-3,TRBJ1-2,CASSEGPRQDYGYTF
TRBV5-1,TRBJ2-1,CASSLDGRNWAEQFF
TRBV2,TRBJ1-1,CASSGQGGEAFF
TRBV11-1,TRBJ2-5,CASSLEYGQVQETQYF
TRBV13,TRBJ2-7,CASSLTGTYEQYF
TRBV5-1,TRBJ2-2,CASTPGGGTGELFF
TRBV18,TRBJ2-1,CASSLRVDDEQFF
TRBV3-1/TRBV3-2,TRBJ1-6,CASSGHYRLYSYNSPLHF
TRBV4-1,TRBJ1-2,CASSQEGQGARGYTF